These 2 T cell receptor beta chains share one sample of origin, sequenced in a study of T cell repertoires in ileal Crohn's disease. Produced via immunoSEQ multiplex PCR; TCRdb's table is partial and in-frame only. The data contain fewer than 8,000 clones, around 79% of them seen just once; the ten biggest clones take up about 15%. The specimen sequenced was ileal tissue. Source of these receptors: an adult with Crohn's disease.

CDR3 DNA: TGTGCCAGCTCTCAACGACAGGAAATGAACACTGAAGCTTTCTTT. Protein: CASSQRQEMNTEAFF. This sequence joins TRBV18 and TRBJ1-1; perhaps TRBD1 as D (6 bases). V lost 6 bases to trimming and J lost 0 bases, with 14 bases between them. The CDR3 loop spans 15 amino acids. The germline V gene has CDR1 KGHSH and CDR2 LQKENI.

This clone has more than one count but fewer than ten. The chain links TRBV27 to TRBJ2-5; TRBD2 matches at 12 bases. After removal of 0 bases from V and 5 bases from J, the junction contained 7 bases not matched to a gene. Germline V gene data show CDR1 as MNHEY and CDR2 as SMNVEV (reference sequence). The CDR3 has 17 residues. The chain's CDR3 is CASSLSSLAGGGETQYF. CDR3 nucleotides: TGTGCCAGCAGTTTATCGAGCCTAGCGGGAGGGGGGGAGACCCAGTACTTC.